The 25 T cell receptor beta chains in this list originate from one sample, sequenced in a study of Ad26.COV2.S vaccination and SARS-CoV-2 variants. Regarding treatment: roughly 19 received Ad26.COV2.S at low or high dose, single or two shots; about 5 received placebo; per-sample allocation not given. Collection of samples fell on day 63 after the first vaccine or placebo injection. Clones were read by immunoSEQ multiplex PCR, and TCRdb kept only the in-frame ones, dropping some. Among around 340,000 clones listed, 88% were seen once. The sequencing used peripheral blood, collected in a trial of Ad26.COV2.S vaccine versus placebo. These receptor sequences come from a person aged 18 to 59 who received the Ad26.COV2.S COVID-19 vaccine or a placebo.

The rearrangement links TRBV11-2 to TRBJ2-2; 9 bases match TRBD2. After removal of 5 bases from V and 4 bases from J, the junction contained 5 bases not matched to a gene. Per germline, CDR1 SGHAT and CDR2 FQNNGV. This CDR3 region has 15 residues. The CDR3 spells CASSPRLAATGELFF. DNA for the CDR3: TGTGCCAGCAGCCCCAGACTAGCGGCCACCGGGGAGCTGTTTTTT.

This chain links TRBV7-6 with TRBJ1-1; D is uncertain. Germline V gene data show CDR1 as SGHVS and CDR2 as FNYEAQ. The V and J ends lost 1 base and 0 bases respectively, with 9 bases between them. The CDR3 loop spans 15 amino acids. The CDR3, as DNA: TGTGCCAGCAGCTTAGTTCTGGGTATGAACACTGAAGCTTTCTTT. It codes for CASSLVLGMNTEAFF. The whole variable domain, filled in from reference TRBV7-6 and TRBJ1-1, reads GAGVSQSPRYKVTKRGQDVALRCDPISGHVSLYWYRQALGQGPEFLTYFNYEAQQDKSGLPNDRFSAERPEGSISTLTIQRTEQRDSAMYRCASSLVLGMNTEAFFGQGTRLTVV.

The V and J genes are TRBV4-2 and TRBJ2-6; D is uncertain. From germline, CDR1 is LGHNA and CDR2 YNFKEQ. The CDR3 has 19 residues. Trimming removed 0 bases at V and 1 base at J, with 16 bases between. The CDR3, as DNA: TGTGCCAGCAGCCAAGATAGGAGTACGAAATTTTCTGGGGCCAACGTCCTGACTTTC. Translated: CASSQDRSTKFSGANVLTF.

The rearrangement joins TRBV6-2 or TRBV6-3 to TRBJ2-2, with D possibly matching TRBD2 (6 bases). This CDR3 has 15 amino acids. CDR1 MNHEY and CDR2 SVGEGT come from the germline V gene. Between the trimmed V and J ends, which lost 2 bases and 7 bases, there was a span of 14 bases. The CDR3: CASSYRREYSGELFF. The CDR3 region has the DNA TGTGCCAGCAGTTACCGTCGGGAGTACAGCGGGGAGCTGTTTTTT.

The chain uses TRBV30 and TRBJ1-6; a possible D gene is TRBD1 (5 bases). Germline values: CDR1 GTSNPN, CDR2 SVGIG (reference sequence). This CDR3 spans 14 amino acids. V gave up 3 bases and J gave up 4 bases, with 10 bases separating them. The CDR3 DNA reads as TGTGCCTGGAGCACCGGACAATATAATTCACCCCTCCACTTT. It codes for CAWSTGQYNSPLHF.

The chain carries TRBV3-1 (or the pseudogene TRBV3-2) and TRBJ2-1; perhaps TRBD1 as D (5 bases). This CDR3 region has 17 residues. Germline values: CDR1 LGHDT, CDR2 YNNKEL (reference sequence). Between the trimmed V and J ends, which lost 5 bases and 1 base, there was a span of 18 bases. CDR3 bases: TGTGCCAGCAGCGGAAGGGTAAGGACACTTTCCTACAATGAGCAGTTCTTC. Protein sequence: CASSGRVRTLSYNEQFF.

The rearrangement uses TRBV9 and TRBJ1-2, with 7 bases aligning to TRBD1. Trimming took 3 bases from V and 4 from J; bases not matched to a gene: 9. This CDR3 comprises 15 residues. From germline, CDR1 is SGDLS and CDR2 YYNGEE. CDR3 in amino acids: CASSAADRVGYGYTF. Written as DNA, the CDR3 is TGTGCCAGCAGCGCCGCAGACAGGGTAGGCTATGGCTACACCTTC.

This chain links TRBV27 with TRBJ2-7; the match to TRBD2 covers 10 bases. CDR3 length equals 14 residues. Germline-derived CDR1 and CDR2 are MNHEY and SMNVEV (reference sequence). The V gene end was trimmed by 5 bases and the J gene end by 6 bases; junction bases not matched to a gene: 7. The CDR3 reads CASSRLAGVPEQYF. CDR3 bases: TGTGCCAGCAGTCGTCTAGCGGGAGTCCCCGAGCAGTACTTC.

The J gene is TRBJ1-3, the V gene TRBV5-6; D is possibly TRBD1 (5 bases). Germline loops: CDR1 SGHDT, CDR2 YYEEEE. V lost 3 bases to trimming and J lost 3 bases, with 16 bases between them. The CDR3 sequence is 16 residues long. This CDR3 is CASSWGRWQGGNTIYF. The CDR3, as DNA: TGTGCCAGCAGCTGGGGAAGGTGGCAGGGTGGAAACACCATATATTTT. Full variable domain (rest looked up from reference TRBV5-6 and TRBJ1-3): DAGVTQSPTHLIKTRGQQVTLRCSPKSGHDTVSWYQQALGQGPQFIFQYYEEEERQRGNFPDRFSGHQFPNYSSELNVNALLLGDSALYLCASSWGRWQGGNTIYFGEGSWLTVV.

This rearrangement joins TRBV7-2 to TRBJ1-2; 8 bases are a match to TRBD1. This CDR3 spans 13 amino acids. CDR1 is SGHTA and CDR2 is FQGNSA in the germline V gene. Losses at the gene ends were 5 bases for V and 5 bases for J; bases not matched to a gene: 4. In DNA form, the CDR3 reads TGTGCCAGCAGCCAACGGACAGGGTATGGCTACACCTTC. Translated, it gives CASSQRTGYGYTF. The complete variable domain, with remaining parts taken from reference TRBV7-2 and TRBJ1-2, reads GAGVSQSPSNKVTEKGKDVELRCDPISGHTALYWYRQSLGQGLEFLIYFQGNSAPDKSGLPSDRFSAERTGGSVSTLTIQRTQQEDSAVYLCASSQRTGYGYTFGSGTRLTVV.

The chain uses TRBV5-4 and TRBJ2-1, with 16 positions matching TRBD2. The CDR3 has 15 amino acids. Germline values: CDR1 SGHNT, CDR2 YYREEE (reference sequence). Trimming took 4 bases from V and 7 from J; bases not matched to a gene: 2. CDR3 amino acids: CASSGGLAGGNEQFF. DNA for the CDR3: TGTGCCAGCAGCGGGGGACTAGCGGGAGGGAATGAGCAGTTCTTC.

The chain joins TRBV19 to TRBJ1-2; weak D call: TRBD1 (5 bases). V was trimmed by 5 bases and J by 5 bases, leaving 21 bases between them. This CDR3 is 16 amino acids long. Germline V gene lookup returns CDR1 LNHDA and CDR2 SQIVND (reference sequence). CDR3 residues: CASSGTGLSGPYGYTF. The CDR3 DNA follows: TGTGCCAGTAGTGGGACCGGCTTGTCAGGGCCGTATGGCTACACCTTC.

This rearrangement joins TRBV7-2 to TRBJ1-3; 7 nucleotides align to TRBD1. J gave up 4 bases and V 5 bases, and 5 bases lay outside the gene matches. The V gene's germline CDR1 is SGHTA and CDR2 FQGNSA. The CDR3 has 14 residues. The CDR3 bases are TGTGCCAGCAGCCTGGACAGGCTCGGAAACACCATATATTTT. Its protein is CASSLDRLGNTIYF.

The genes are TRBV11-3 and TRBJ2-3; D is uncertain. Between the trimmed V and J ends, which lost 0 bases and 3 bases, there was a span of 10 bases. Germline V gene data show CDR1 as SGHNT and CDR2 as YENEEA. The CDR3 consists of 15 residues. The DNA for the CDR3 is TGTGCCAGCAGCTTAGACACGTCAGTGACAGATACGCAGTATTTT. This sequence encodes CASSLDTSVTDTQYF.

The chain joins TRBV14 to TRBJ2-7, with D possibly called TRBD1 or TRBD2 (5 bases each). The V gene's germline CDR1 is SGHDN and CDR2 FVKESK. V gave up 1 base and J gave up 4 bases, with 11 bases separating them. This CDR3 contains 14 residues. The CDR3 sequence is CASSQGRTPYEQYF. The CDR3 nucleotides read TGTGCCAGCAGCCAAGGGAGGACACCTTACGAGCAGTACTTC. Supplemented by reference TRBV14 and TRBJ2-7, the full variable domain reads EAGVTQFPSHSVIEKGQTVTLRCDPISGHDNLYWYRRVMGKEIKFLLHFVKESKQDESGMPNNRFLAERTGGTYSTLKVQPAELEDSGVYFCASSQGRTPYEQYFGPGTRLTVT.

The chain employs TRBV6-4 and TRBJ2-7; 9 bases map to TRBD1. Germline trimming cut 2 bases from V and 6 bases from J; bases unmatched to any gene: 8. Per germline, CDR1 MRHNA and CDR2 SNTAGT. The CDR3 extends over 15 amino acids. CDR3 protein: CASSDKDRGLCEQYF. CDR3 bases: TGTGCCAGCAGTGACAAGGACAGGGGTCTATGCGAGCAGTACTTC.

CDR3 in amino acids: CASSSASKGHNEQFF. The CDR3 nucleotides are TGTGCCAGCAGCTCCGCCTCCAAGGGCCACAATGAGCAGTTCTTC. V is TRBV7-2 and J is TRBJ2-1; the D is unclear. V lost 4 bases and J lost 5, with 15 bases in between. CDR1 and CDR2 from the germline V gene are SGHTA and FQGNSA. The CDR3 consists of 15 residues.

This chain uses TRBV7-2 with TRBJ2-7; weak D call: TRBD2 (8 bases). The CDR3 sequence is 14 residues long. Trimming pared 8 bases from V and 1 base from J, leaving 15 bases between. CDR1 and CDR2 (germline): SGHTA, FQGNSA. This CDR3 is CASQRGTVSYEQYF. The CDR3, as DNA: TGTGCCAGCCAGCGGGGGACAGTGTCCTACGAGCAGTACTTC.

CDR3 in amino acids: CASSLRRLAKNIQYF. As DNA, the CDR3 is TGTGCCAGCAGCTTACGCAGGCTAGCCAAAAACATTCAGTACTTC. The chain uses TRBV5-6 and TRBJ2-4, with unresolved D. Per the germline V gene, CDR1 is SGHDT and CDR2 is YYEEEE. V was shortened by 2 bases and J by 0 bases, with 9 bases between the two germline ends. The CDR3 sequence is 15 residues long.

As concerns this clone: The germline gene is not matched at one end of the junction; a read error may be the cause. The rearrangement links TRBV3-1 (or the pseudogene TRBV3-2) to TRBJ2-1; TRBD2 matches at 7 bases. The germline V gene encodes CDR1 LGHDT and CDR2 YNNKEL (reference sequence). This CDR3 spans 12 amino acids. The CDR3, as DNA: TGTGCCAGCAGCCAAGGCGAGCGGGGTATGGTCTTC. Residues: CASSQGERGMVF.

The rearrangement joins TRBV10-2 to TRBJ2-1; 11 nucleotides align to TRBD2. The CDR3 loop spans 15 amino acids. V dropped 6 bases and J dropped 6; count of bases not matched to a gene: 7. Germline assignment: CDR1 WSHSY and CDR2 SAAADI. The CDR3 region is CASRLTSGIGNEQFF. The CDR3 coding sequence is TGCGCCAGCAGATTGACTAGCGGGATAGGCAATGAGCAGTTCTTC.

V gene TRBV5-1 combines with J gene TRBJ1-4; D uncertain. The CDR3 has 15 residues. In germline, CDR1 is SGHRS, CDR2 YFSETQ. V lost 4 bases, J lost 3 bases, and 13 bases lay in between. CDR3 loop: CASSRASGPNEKLFF. CDR3 bases: TGCGCCAGCAGCAGAGCATCCGGTCCTAATGAAAAACTGTTTTTT.

This chain links TRBV25-1 with TRBJ1-5; a possible D gene is TRBD1 (5 bases). The CDR3 totals 16 residues. The germline V and J ends were trimmed by 1 base and 3 bases, with 13 bases remaining between them. CDR1 is MGHDK, CDR2 SYGVNS, per germline. CDR3 amino acids: CASSESGMGLNQPQHF. The CDR3 region has the DNA TGTGCCAGCAGTGAATCAGGGATGGGGCTCAATCAGCCCCAGCATTTT.

The CDR3 sequence: CASSLDGPAVASQHF. The CDR3 nucleotides are TGTGCCAGCAGCTTGGACGGCCCGGCGGTCGCTTCCCAGCATTTT. This chain links TRBV5-5 with TRBJ1-5; D is unclear. There are 15 residues in the CDR3. V shed 0 bases and J shed 11 bases, with 18 bases lying between them. The germline CDR1 and CDR2 sequences are SGHKS and YYEKEE (reference sequence).

The genes are TRBV12-5 and TRBJ2-7; D is ambiguous. The V and J ends lost 2 bases and 3 bases respectively, with 17 bases between them. There are 16 residues in the CDR3. Germline loops: CDR1 LGHNT, CDR2 FRNRAP. The DNA for the CDR3 is TGTGCTAGTGGTTTGATGAAAGGCTCGATGGTCTACGAGCAGTACTTC. Its protein product is CASGLMKGSMVYEQYF.